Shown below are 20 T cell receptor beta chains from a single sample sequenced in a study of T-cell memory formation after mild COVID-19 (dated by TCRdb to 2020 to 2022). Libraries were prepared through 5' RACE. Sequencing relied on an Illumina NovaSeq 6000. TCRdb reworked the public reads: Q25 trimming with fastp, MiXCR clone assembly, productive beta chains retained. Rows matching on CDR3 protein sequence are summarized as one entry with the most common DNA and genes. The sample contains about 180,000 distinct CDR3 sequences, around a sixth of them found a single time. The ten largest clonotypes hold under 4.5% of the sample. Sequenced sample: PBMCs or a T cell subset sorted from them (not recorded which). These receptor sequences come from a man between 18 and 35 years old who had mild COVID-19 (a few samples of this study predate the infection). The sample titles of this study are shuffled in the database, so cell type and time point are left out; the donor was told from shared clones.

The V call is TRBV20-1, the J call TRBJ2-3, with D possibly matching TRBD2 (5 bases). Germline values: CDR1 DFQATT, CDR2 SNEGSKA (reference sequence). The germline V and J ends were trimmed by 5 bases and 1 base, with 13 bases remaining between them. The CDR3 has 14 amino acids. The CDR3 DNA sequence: TGCAGTGCTGTAGGAGGTCTGGGCACAGATACGCAGTATTTT. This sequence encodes CSAVGGLGTDTQYF.

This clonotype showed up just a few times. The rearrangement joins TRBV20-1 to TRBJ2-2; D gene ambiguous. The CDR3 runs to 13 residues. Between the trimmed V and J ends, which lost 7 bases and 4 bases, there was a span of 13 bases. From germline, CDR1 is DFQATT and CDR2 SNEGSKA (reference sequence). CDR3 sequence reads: CSGVAAATGELFF. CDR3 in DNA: TGCAGTGGAGTCGCTGCCGCCACCGGGGAGCTGTTTTTT.

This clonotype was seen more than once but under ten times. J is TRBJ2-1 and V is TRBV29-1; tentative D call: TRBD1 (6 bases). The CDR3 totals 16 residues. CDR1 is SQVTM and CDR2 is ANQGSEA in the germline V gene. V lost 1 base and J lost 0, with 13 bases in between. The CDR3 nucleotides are TGCAGCGTTGAAGGGGTAGACAGGACCTCCTACAATGAGCAGTTCTTC. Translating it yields CSVEGVDRTSYNEQFF.

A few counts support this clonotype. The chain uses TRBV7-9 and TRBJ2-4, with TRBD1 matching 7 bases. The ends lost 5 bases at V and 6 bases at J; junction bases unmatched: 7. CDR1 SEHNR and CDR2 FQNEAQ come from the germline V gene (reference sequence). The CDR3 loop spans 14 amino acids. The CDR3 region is CASSPEGALNIQYF. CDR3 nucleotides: TGTGCCAGCAGCCCCGAGGGGGCTCTAAACATTCAGTACTTC.

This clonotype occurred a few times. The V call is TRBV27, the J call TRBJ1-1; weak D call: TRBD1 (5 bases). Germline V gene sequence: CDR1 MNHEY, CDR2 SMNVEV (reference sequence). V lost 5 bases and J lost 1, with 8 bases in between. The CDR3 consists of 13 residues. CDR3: CASSRQRNTEAFF. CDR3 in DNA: TGTGCCAGCAGTCGACAGAGGAACACTGAAGCTTTCTTT.

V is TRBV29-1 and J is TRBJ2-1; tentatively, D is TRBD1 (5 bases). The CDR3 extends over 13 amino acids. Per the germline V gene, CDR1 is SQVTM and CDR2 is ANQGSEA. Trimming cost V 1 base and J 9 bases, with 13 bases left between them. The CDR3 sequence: CSVEASSRGEQFF. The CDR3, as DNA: TGCAGCGTTGAAGCTTCATCAAGGGGTGAGCAGTTCTTC.

CDR3 nucleotide sequence: TGTGCCAGCAGCTTGATTGGTTTCGGCAGACTCTCTAAGGAAGCTTTCTTT. This gives the protein CASSLIGFGRLSKEAFF. V usage is TRBV11-2 and J usage is TRBJ1-1; D gene unclear. The length of the CDR3 is 17 residues. Germline V lookup: CDR1 SGHAT, CDR2 FQNNGV. Trimming left V 3 bases short and J 8 bases short, with 25 bases between.

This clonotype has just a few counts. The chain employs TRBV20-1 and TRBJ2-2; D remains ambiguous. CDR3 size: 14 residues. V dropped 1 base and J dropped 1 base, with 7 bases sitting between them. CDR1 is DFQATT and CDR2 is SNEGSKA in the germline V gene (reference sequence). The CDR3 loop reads CSARAPENTGELFF. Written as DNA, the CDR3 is TGCAGTGCTAGAGCCCCAGAGAACACCGGGGAGCTGTTTTTT.

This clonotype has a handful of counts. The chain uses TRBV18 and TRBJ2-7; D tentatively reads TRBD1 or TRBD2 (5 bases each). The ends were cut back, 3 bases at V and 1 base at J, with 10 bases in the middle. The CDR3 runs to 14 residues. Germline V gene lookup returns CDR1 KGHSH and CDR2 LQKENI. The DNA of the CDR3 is TGTGCCAGCTCACCCGGGACGGATTCCTACGAGCAGTACTTC. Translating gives CASSPGTDSYEQYF.

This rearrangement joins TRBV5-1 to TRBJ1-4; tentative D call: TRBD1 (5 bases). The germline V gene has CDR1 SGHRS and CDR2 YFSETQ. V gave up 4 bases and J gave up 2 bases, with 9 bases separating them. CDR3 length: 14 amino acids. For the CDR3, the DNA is TGCGCCAGCAGCGACCGGGACACTAATGAAAAACTGTTTTTT. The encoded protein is CASSDRDTNEKLFF. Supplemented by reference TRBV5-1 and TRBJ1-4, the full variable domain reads KAGVTQTPRYLIKTRGQQVTLSCSPISGHRSVSWYQQTPGQGLQFLFEYFSETQRNKGNFPGRFSGRQFSNSRSEMNVSTLELGDSALYLCASSDRDTNEKLFFGSGTQLSVL.

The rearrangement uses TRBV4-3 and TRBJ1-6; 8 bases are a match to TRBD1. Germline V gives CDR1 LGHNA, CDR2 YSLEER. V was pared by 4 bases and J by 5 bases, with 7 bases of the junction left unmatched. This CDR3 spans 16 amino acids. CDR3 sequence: CASSPGTGDNNSPLHF. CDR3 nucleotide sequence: TGCGCCAGCAGCCCTGGGACAGGCGACAATAATTCACCCCTCCACTTT.

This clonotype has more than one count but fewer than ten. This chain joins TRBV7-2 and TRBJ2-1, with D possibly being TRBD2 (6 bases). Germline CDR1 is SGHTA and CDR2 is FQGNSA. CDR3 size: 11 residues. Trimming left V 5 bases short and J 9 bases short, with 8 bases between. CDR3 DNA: TGTGCCAGCAGCCAGACTAGTGAGCAGTTCTTC. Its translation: CASSQTSEQFF.

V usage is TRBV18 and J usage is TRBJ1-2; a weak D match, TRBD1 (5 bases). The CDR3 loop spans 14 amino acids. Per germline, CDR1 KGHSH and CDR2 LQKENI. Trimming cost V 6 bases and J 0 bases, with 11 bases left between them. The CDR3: CASSRTNSNYGYTF. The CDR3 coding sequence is TGTGCCAGCTCCCGGACAAATTCTAACTATGGCTACACCTTC.

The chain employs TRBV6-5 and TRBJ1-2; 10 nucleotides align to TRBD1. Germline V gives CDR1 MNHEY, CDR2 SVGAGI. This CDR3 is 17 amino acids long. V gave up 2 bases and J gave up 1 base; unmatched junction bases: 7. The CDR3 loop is CASSYRTGTGVNYGYTF. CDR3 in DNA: TGTGCCAGCAGTTACCGTACCGGGACAGGGGTTAACTATGGCTACACCTTC.

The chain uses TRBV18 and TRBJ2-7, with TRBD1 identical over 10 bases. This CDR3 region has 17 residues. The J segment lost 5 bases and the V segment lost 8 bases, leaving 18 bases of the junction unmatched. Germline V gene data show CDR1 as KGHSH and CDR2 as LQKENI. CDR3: CASTRAGDGTGVHEQYF. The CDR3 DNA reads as TGTGCCAGCACGCGAGCCGGGGACGGGACAGGGGTCCACGAGCAGTACTTC.

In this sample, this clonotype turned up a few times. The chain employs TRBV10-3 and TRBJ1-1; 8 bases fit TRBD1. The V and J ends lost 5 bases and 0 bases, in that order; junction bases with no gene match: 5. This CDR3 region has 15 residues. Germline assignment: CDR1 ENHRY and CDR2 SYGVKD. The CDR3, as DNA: TGTGCCATCAGTCGGACAGGGACCTTGAACACTGAAGCTTTCTTT. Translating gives CAISRTGTLNTEAFF.

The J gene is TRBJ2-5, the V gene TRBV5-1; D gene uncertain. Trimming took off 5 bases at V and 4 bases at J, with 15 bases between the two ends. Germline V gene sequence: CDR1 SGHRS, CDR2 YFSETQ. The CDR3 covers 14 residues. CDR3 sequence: CASRAQADIETQYF. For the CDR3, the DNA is TGCGCCAGCAGGGCCCAGGCCGATATAGAGACCCAGTACTTC.

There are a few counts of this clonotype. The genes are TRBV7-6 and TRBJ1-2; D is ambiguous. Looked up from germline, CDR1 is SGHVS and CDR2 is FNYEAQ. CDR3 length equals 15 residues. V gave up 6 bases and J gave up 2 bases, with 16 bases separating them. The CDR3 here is CASRDPTRGNYGYTF. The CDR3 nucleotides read TGTGCCAGCAGAGATCCGACTCGAGGGAACTATGGCTACACCTTC.

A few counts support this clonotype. The CDR3 loop is CAWSAPDQPQHF. As DNA, the CDR3 is TGTGCCTGGAGCGCCCCGGATCAGCCCCAGCATTTT. The rearrangement links TRBV30 to TRBJ1-5; D remains ambiguous. The CDR3 totals 12 residues. Germline CDR1 and CDR2: GTSNPN and SVGIG (reference sequence). V dropped 3 bases and J dropped 5 bases, with 8 bases sitting between them.

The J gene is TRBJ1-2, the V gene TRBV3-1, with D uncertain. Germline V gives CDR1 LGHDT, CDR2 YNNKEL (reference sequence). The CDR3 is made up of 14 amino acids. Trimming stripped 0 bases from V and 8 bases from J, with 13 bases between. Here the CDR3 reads CASSQDRTYQGYTF. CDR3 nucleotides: TGTGCCAGCAGCCAAGACAGGACCTACCAGGGCTACACCTTC.